This TCR beta chain appears in the sequencing data of a study of cytomegalovirus exposure and HLA in healthy donors. Study-level information: Earlier findings included some 120 million unique TCR beta sequences obtained from about 170 million T cells. Points from the study as a whole: As a later analysis showed, a missense DCLRE1C variant was linked to trimming of TCR beta V- and J-genes. Both high specificity and high sensitivity reportedly marked the classifier's diagnosis of cytomegalovirus status. A reported reduction in N-insertions relative to the 666-donor mean was seen in an Asian-associated ancestry cluster in a later analysis.

The CDR3 loop spans 13 amino acids. CDR1 and CDR2 (germline): SGHDT, YYEEEE. V lost 4 bases, J lost 4 bases, and 2 bases stayed unmatched. In its sample, this clone was seen once. Its antigen is not known. Use of 60 Vbeta and 13 Jbeta primers characterized the PCR. Clones were sequenced by immunoSEQ multiplex PCR, and TCRdb holds only the in-frame ones, with some missing. In the table there are under 150,000 clones, roughly 84% of which are singletons. V and J are TRBV5-6 and TRBJ1-1; 9 bases are shared with TRBD1. What was sequenced was PBMCs. This receptor was taken from a girl aged 2-15 years in good health and CMV-seronegative. CDR3 region: CASSTGGVTEAFF. In DNA, the CDR3 is TGTGCCAGCAGCACAGGGGGCGTCACTGAAGCTTTCTTT.